These 18 T cell receptor beta chains share one sample of origin, sequenced in a study of T cells in Graves' hyperthyroidism and ophthalmopathy. Using RNA transcripts as the source, TCR beta CDR3 regions were amplified. HTBI primers were used for first-round RT-PCR of the TCR CDR3. TCRdb reprocessed the multiplex PCR reads with MiXCR, giving one entry per CDR3 protein. Of more than 150,000 distinct CDR3 sequences in the sample, about a sixth are singletons; the top ten hold roughly 30%. What was sequenced was blood. The receptors originated from a woman between 45 and 65 years old with Graves' hyperthyroidism.

This clonotype was found many times. This chain connects TRBV19 to TRBJ1-2; a possible D gene is TRBD1 (6 bases). V lost 3 bases and J lost 2, with 13 bases in between. The CDR3 has 15 residues. The V gene's germline CDR1 is LNHDA and CDR2 SQIVND (reference sequence). CDR3 residues: CASSIGAGANYGYTF. DNA of the CDR3: TGTGCCAGTAGTATTGGGGCAGGGGCGAACTATGGCTACACCTTC.

The rearrangement links TRBV4-3 to TRBJ1-1; 9 nucleotides match TRBD1. This CDR3 contains 18 residues. In germline, CDR1 is LGHNA, CDR2 YSLEER. J gave up 5 bases and V 1 base, and 14 bases lay outside the gene matches. The CDR3 loop is CASSQAVLYGQGRTEAFF. The CDR3 nucleotides read TGCGCCAGCAGCCAAGCGGTGCTTTATGGACAGGGGAGGACTGAAGCTTTCTTT.

This clonotype was seen ten or more times. The chain combines TRBV11-2 with TRBJ2-7; possible D gene TRBD2, 7 bases. Germline V CDR1 and CDR2: SGHAT, FQNNGV. CDR3 length: 16 amino acids. The V gene lost 5 bases and the J gene lost 5 bases, with 22 bases spanning the gap. The CDR3 coding sequence is TGTGCCAGCAGCCCCCCCGAGGGGGGGGGCTTCAACGAGCAGTACTTC. It specifies CASSPPEGGGFNEQYF.

In this sample, this clonotype turned up many times. This chain connects TRBV11-3 to TRBJ2-7, with 8 nucleotides matching TRBD2. V trimming: 5 bases; J trimming: 3 bases; junction bases outside the gene matches: 9. Germline V gives CDR1 SGHNT, CDR2 YENEEA. The CDR3 is made up of 15 amino acids. CDR3 sequence (DNA): TGTGCCAGCAGCGTACGAGCGGGAGTTAACTACGAGCAGTACTTC. Its translation is CASSVRAGVNYEQYF.

This clonotype showed up many times. The rearrangement joins TRBV12-3 or TRBV12-4 to TRBJ2-1; no clear D. This CDR3 region has 14 residues. V was cut by 3 bases and J by 9 bases, with 15 bases left in between. CDR3 region: CASSFLSARTEQFF. CDR3 nucleotides: TGTGCCAGCAGTTTTTTGTCGGCAAGGACTGAGCAGTTCTTC.

Note on this clonotype: A read error may be the cause here, since a much bigger clone is one base away. This sequence joins TRBV29-1 and TRBJ1-2; 7 nucleotides match TRBD1. The length of the CDR3 is 13 residues. Per the germline V gene, CDR1 is SQVTM and CDR2 is ANQGSEA. The V and J ends lost 7 bases and 7 bases, in that order; junction bases with no gene match: 12. CDR3 amino acids: CSDQQGPSCGYTF. CDR3 sequence (DNA): TGCAGCGACCAACAGGGGCCTAGCTGTGGCTACACCTTC.

The table lists this clonotype with many counts. The chain employs TRBV28 and TRBJ1-2, with D unresolved. Trimming cost V 6 bases and J 4 bases, with 21 bases left between them. The germline V gene encodes CDR1 MDHEN and CDR2 SYDVKM. This CDR3 has 16 residues. The CDR3 nucleotides read TGTGCCAGCAGCTCCATAAACAGACGTAATATCTATGGCTACACCTTC. As protein: CASSSINRRNIYGYTF.

This clonotype appeared many times. The chain joins TRBV20-1 to TRBJ1-5; maybe TRBD1 (6 bases). CDR1 and CDR2 from the germline V gene are DFQATT and SNEGSKA (reference sequence). V was cut by 0 bases and J by 0 bases, with 9 bases left in between. This CDR3 is 15 amino acids long. CDR3 amino acids: CSARDNRDSNQPQHF. In nucleotides, the CDR3 is TGCAGTGCTAGAGATAACAGGGATAGCAATCAGCCCCAGCATTTT.

This clonotype has just one count. The chain is built from TRBV6-2 or TRBV6-3 and TRBJ2-4, with 7 bases lining up with TRBD1. V gave up 7 bases and J gave up 0 bases; unmatched junction bases: 6. Germline lookup yields CDR1 MNHEY and CDR2 SVGEGT. This CDR3 has 15 residues. The CDR3 here is CASIDRALAKNIQYF. CDR3 nucleotides: TGTGCCAGCATAGACAGGGCTCTAGCCAAAAACATTCAGTACTTC.

This clonotype was seen ten or more times. CDR3 in amino acids: CASSHRGRGADTQYF. CDR3 in DNA: TGTGCCAGCAGCCATCGGGGCAGGGGGGCAGATACGCAGTATTTT. The chain combines TRBV14 with TRBJ2-3; the D gene is possibly TRBD1 (7 bases). The CDR3 sequence is 15 residues long. Between the trimmed V and J ends, which lost 3 bases and 4 bases, there was a span of 14 bases. Germline assignment: CDR1 SGHDN and CDR2 FVKESK.

This clonotype was detected many times. The chain recombines TRBV27 with TRBJ1-5; D is ambiguous. The ends were cut back, 6 bases at V and 1 base at J, with 7 bases in the middle. Germline CDR1 is MNHEY and CDR2 is SMNVEV (reference sequence). The CDR3 spans 13 residues. The CDR3, as DNA: TGTGCCAGCAGCAGATTCAGCAATCAGCCCCAGCATTTT. This translates into CASSRFSNQPQHF.

This clonotype showed up many times. The rearrangement links TRBV9 to TRBJ2-7; D remains ambiguous. V lost 0 bases to trimming and J lost 5 bases, with 12 bases between them. The CDR3 extends over 14 amino acids. Germline loops: CDR1 SGDLS, CDR2 YYNGEE. In nucleotides, the CDR3 is TGTGCCAGCAGCGTAGTGGGGAATAACGACGAGCAGTACTTC. Translated: CASSVVGNNDEQYF.

This clonotype was counted at least ten times. This chain links TRBV3-1 with TRBJ2-5; 7 nucleotides align to TRBD1. The CDR3 has 13 amino acids. Losses at the gene ends were 2 bases for V and 5 bases for J; bases not matched to a gene: 2. The germline gives CDR1 LGHDT, CDR2 YNNKEL (reference sequence). In nucleotides, the CDR3 is TGTGCCAGCAGCCAACCCAGGGGGGAGACCCAGTACTTC. It yields the protein CASSQPRGETQYF.

This clonotype was counted ten times or more. The rearrangement joins TRBV5-5 to TRBJ1-1, with 7 bases aligning to TRBD1. Germline V lookup: CDR1 SGHKS, CDR2 YYEKEE (reference sequence). The CDR3 has 16 amino acids. V trimming: 0 bases; J trimming: 1 base; junction bases outside the gene matches: 6. The CDR3 region is CASSLGIYRGNTEAFF. CDR3 nucleotide sequence: TGTGCCAGCAGCTTGGGGATCTACAGGGGGAACACTGAAGCTTTCTTT.

V and J are TRBV30 and TRBJ2-7; tentative D call: TRBD1 (6 bases). CDR1 GTSNPN and CDR2 SVGIG come from the germline V gene (reference sequence). The CDR3 sequence is 13 residues long. Trimming stripped 4 bases from V and 5 bases from J, with 15 bases between. The CDR3 DNA follows: TGTGCCTGGACCCTACAGGGCCCCAACGAGCAGTACTTC. Protein product: CAWTLQGPNEQYF.

This clonotype was counted many times. The V and J genes are TRBV15 and TRBJ2-7; 7 bases match TRBD2. From germline, CDR1 is LNHNV and CDR2 YYDKDF (reference sequence). CDR3 length: 15 residues. Trimming cost V 3 bases and J 2 bases; bases outside gene matches: 7. The CDR3, as DNA: TGTGCCACCAGCAGGGGTCTAGCGGAGGCCTACGAGCAGTACTTC. It is translated as CATSRGLAEAYEQYF.

The chain joins TRBV11-2 to TRBJ2-3; TRBD2 matches at 13 bases. The ends lost 3 bases at V and 7 bases at J; junction bases unmatched: 4. The CDR3 consists of 15 residues. Per the germline V gene, CDR1 is SGHAT and CDR2 is FQNNGV. The DNA of the CDR3 is TGTGCCAGCAGCTTCACTAGCGGGGGGGCAAATACGCAGTATTTT. It translates to CASSFTSGGANTQYF.

A few counts support this clonotype. The chain is built from TRBV6-4 and TRBJ1-2; 10 bases agree with TRBD1. The trim removed 3 bases at V and 4 bases at J, leaving 5 bases unmatched. Germline V gene data show CDR1 as MRHNA and CDR2 as SNTAGT. The CDR3 loop spans 15 amino acids. The CDR3 is CASSESTGGFYGYTF. The CDR3 DNA is TGTGCCAGCAGTGAATCGACAGGGGGCTTCTATGGCTACACCTTC.